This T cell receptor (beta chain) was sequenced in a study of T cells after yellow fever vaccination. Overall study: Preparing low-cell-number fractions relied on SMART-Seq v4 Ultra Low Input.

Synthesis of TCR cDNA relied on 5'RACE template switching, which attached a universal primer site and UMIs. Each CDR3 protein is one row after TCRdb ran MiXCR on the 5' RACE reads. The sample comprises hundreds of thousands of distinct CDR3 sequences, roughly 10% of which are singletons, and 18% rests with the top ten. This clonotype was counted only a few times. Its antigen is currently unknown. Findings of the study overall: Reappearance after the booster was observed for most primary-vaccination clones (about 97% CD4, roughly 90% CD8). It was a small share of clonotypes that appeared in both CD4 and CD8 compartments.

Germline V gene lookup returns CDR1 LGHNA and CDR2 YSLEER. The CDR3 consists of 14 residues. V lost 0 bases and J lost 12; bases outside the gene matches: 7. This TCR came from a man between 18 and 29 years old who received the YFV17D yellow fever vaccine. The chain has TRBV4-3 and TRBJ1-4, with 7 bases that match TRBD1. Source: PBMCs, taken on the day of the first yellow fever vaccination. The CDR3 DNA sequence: TGCGCCAGCAGCCAAGATACCCGGGACAGTCAACTGTTTTTT. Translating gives CASSQDTRDSQLFF.